These 29 T cell receptor beta chains were sequenced from one sample in a study of early T cells in non-severe SARS-CoV-2 infection. MiXCR, run by TCRdb on the 5' RACE reads, gives a single entry per CDR3 protein. The sample has some 97,000 distinct CDR3 sequences; around 10% are singletons. The sample was whole blood, taken at baseline. The receptors were sampled from an adult who was a healthcare worker with PCR-confirmed SARS-CoV-2 infection or an uninfected control (not recorded which).

This clonotype was observed at least ten times. This chain connects TRBV5-6 to TRBJ2-1, with 8 bases that match TRBD2. CDR1 is SGHDT, CDR2 YYEEEE, per germline. V lost 4 bases, J lost 0 bases, and 6 bases stayed unmatched. The CDR3 totals 16 residues. The CDR3 reads CASSLLAGTSYNEQFF. CDR3 in DNA: TGTGCCAGCAGCCTGTTAGCGGGGACCTCCTACAATGAGCAGTTCTTC.

The V gene is TRBV19, the J gene TRBJ2-2; D is unresolved. This CDR3 is built from 14 residues. V dropped 5 bases and J dropped 4 bases, with 11 bases sitting between them. Germline CDR1 LNHDA, CDR2 SQIVND (reference sequence). CDR3 in DNA: TGTGCCAGTAGTCTCCTACCGGCCACCGGGGAGCTGTTTTTT. Protein product: CASSLLPATGELFF. The entire variable domain, with the rest obtained from reference TRBV19 and TRBJ2-2, is as follows: DGGITQSPKYLFRKEGQNVTLSCEQNLNHDAMYWYRQDPGQGLRLIYYSQIVNDFQKGDIAEGYSVSREKKESFPLTVTSAQKNPTAFYLCASSLLPATGELFFGEGSRLTVL.

This clonotype was seen ten or more times. This chain connects TRBV10-2 to TRBJ1-4, with TRBD1 as a possible D gene (6 bases). The CDR3 consists of 14 residues. CDR1 is WSHSY and CDR2 is SAAADI in the germline V gene. Trimming cost V 3 bases and J 8 bases, with 13 bases left between them. CDR3 residues: CASSDGGREEKLFF. Here the CDR3 DNA reads TGCGCCAGCAGTGACGGGGGGCGCGAGGAAAAACTGTTTTTT.

The chain uses TRBV29-1 and TRBJ2-3; D is unresolved. Germline assignment: CDR1 SQVTM and CDR2 ANQGSEA. There are 15 residues in the CDR3. Trimming removed 0 bases at V and 3 bases at J, with 13 bases between. CDR3 bases: TGCAGCGTTGAAGAAGAACAAGGGCGAACAGATACGCAGTATTTT. Its protein product is CSVEEEQGRTDTQYF.

The sample holds many counts of this clonotype. The chain carries TRBV7-2 and TRBJ1-6; D might be TRBD1 (5 bases). The CDR3 covers 16 residues. Germline assignment: CDR1 SGHTA and CDR2 FQGNSA. The V gene lost 0 bases and the J gene lost 6 bases, with 12 bases spanning the gap. Here the CDR3 DNA reads TGTGCCAGCAGCTTAGCCCCCCAGGGTGGTAATTCACCCCTCCACTTT. It encodes CASSLAPQGGNSPLHF.

In its sample, this clonotype was seen a few times. The genes are TRBV12-3 or TRBV12-4 and TRBJ2-1, with 8 bases fitting TRBD1. V lost 5 bases, J lost 7 bases, and 4 bases stayed unmatched. CDR3 length: 13 amino acids. CDR3 sequence: CASSPRQGNEQFF. Here the CDR3 DNA reads TGTGCCAGCAGTCCGCGACAGGGGAATGAGCAGTTCTTC.

This chain links TRBV20-1 with TRBJ2-1, with a possible D match to TRBD1 (6 bases). Looked up from germline, CDR1 is DFQATT and CDR2 is SNEGSKA (reference sequence). CDR3 size: 15 residues. Trimming took 0 bases from V and 8 from J, leaving 17 bases between them. The CDR3 nucleotides are TGCAGTGCTAGAGATCCTGGGACATCGTTCGATGAGCAGTTCTTC. Protein product: CSARDPGTSFDEQFF.

Many counts were recorded for this clonotype. The chain joins TRBV3-1 to TRBJ1-5; D call uncertain. The V gene's germline CDR1 is LGHDT and CDR2 YNNKEL (reference sequence). Deletions cut 6 bases from V and 5 bases from J, with 11 bases between. This CDR3 is 13 amino acids long. CDR3 loop: CASSLTRYQPQHF. The DNA for the CDR3 is TGTGCCAGCAGTTTGACGAGATATCAGCCCCAGCATTTT.

V usage is TRBV6-5 and J usage is TRBJ1-1; D is possibly TRBD1 (5 bases). There are 14 residues in the CDR3. CDR1 is MNHEY, CDR2 SVGAGI, per germline. Trimming cost V 2 bases and J 1 base, with 8 bases left between them. The chain's CDR3 is CASSYQGRNTEAFF. The DNA of the CDR3 is TGTGCCAGCAGTTACCAGGGCCGGAACACTGAAGCTTTCTTT.

This chain links TRBV11-2 with TRBJ2-3; no reliable D call. Trimming removed 1 base at V and 0 bases at J, with 8 bases between. The CDR3 is made up of 15 amino acids. The V gene's germline CDR1 is SGHAT and CDR2 FQNNGV. CDR3 bases: TGTGCCAGCAGCTTAGTCACGGATAGCACAGATACGCAGTATTTT. Translated: CASSLVTDSTDTQYF.

V usage is TRBV9 and J usage is TRBJ2-5, with no clear D. The germline CDR1 and CDR2 sequences are SGDLS and YYNGEE. Trimming shortened V by 4 bases and J by 2 bases, and 15 bases separated the two germline ends. This CDR3 has 15 residues. The CDR3 DNA sequence: TGTGCCAGCAGCCAAGGGCAGGCGGATCAAGAGACCCAGTACTTC. The encoded protein is CASSQGQADQETQYF.

This clonotype was seen repeatedly, ten times or more. The rearrangement uses TRBV15 and TRBJ2-2, with D maybe TRBD2 (5 bases). In germline, CDR1 is LNHNV, CDR2 YYDKDF (reference sequence). This CDR3 has 17 residues. The V and J ends lost 6 bases and 2 bases respectively, with 19 bases between them. The DNA of the CDR3 is TGTGCCACCAGTAAACGTCGGGGAATGGGCAACACCGGGGAGCTGTTTTTT. It is translated as CATSKRRGMGNTGELFF.

The chain couples TRBV10-3 to TRBJ2-5; D possibly corresponds to TRBD2 (5 bases). There are 17 residues in the CDR3. Per the germline V gene, CDR1 is ENHRY and CDR2 is SYGVKD. Trimming removed 2 bases from V and 2 bases from J, with 18 bases in between. The CDR3 DNA reads TGTGCCATCAGTGAGGAGCGGACCCGACCGACACAAGAGACCCAGTACTTC. It encodes CAISEERTRPTQETQYF.

J is TRBJ2-7 and V is TRBV2; tentative D call: TRBD2 (6 bases). V dropped 6 bases and J dropped 2 bases, with 11 bases sitting between them. CDR1 and CDR2 (germline): SNHLY, FYNNEI. The CDR3 is made up of 13 amino acids. The CDR3 loop is CASSAGSTYEQYF. CDR3 in DNA: TGTGCCAGCAGCGCCGGGAGCACCTACGAGCAGTACTTC.

The chain has TRBV5-1 and TRBJ2-7; possible D gene TRBD2, 5 bases. Trimming took 2 bases from V and 7 from J, leaving 13 bases between them. This CDR3 region has 13 residues. Germline CDR1 SGHRS, CDR2 YFSETQ. The CDR3, as DNA: TGCGCCAGCAGCTTTACGGCATCGGGAGAGCAGTACTTC. This codes for CASSFTASGEQYF.

A few counts support this clonotype. The CDR3 DNA sequence: TGTGCCAGCAGTTCCCCCCCGGGACAGGACAACGGGTACGAGCAGTACTTC. Translated: CASSSPPGQDNGYEQYF. The chain couples TRBV6-2 or TRBV6-3 to TRBJ2-7; 8 nucleotides match TRBD1. V shed 4 bases, J shed 4 bases, and the junction held 15 bases outside the gene matches. The germline CDR1 and CDR2 sequences are MNHEY and SVGEGT. The CDR3 has 17 amino acids.

The chain carries TRBV15 and TRBJ2-3; tentative D call: TRBD2 (6 bases). The V gene's germline CDR1 is LNHNV and CDR2 YYDKDF (reference sequence). This CDR3 is built from 16 residues. The V end was cut by 0 bases, the J end by 3 bases, with 13 bases between. DNA for the CDR3: TGTGCCACCAGCAGAGATACCGGAGGGAGGACAGATACGCAGTATTTT. Protein: CATSRDTGGRTDTQYF.

The J gene is TRBJ2-7, the V gene TRBV29-1; D is undetermined. The germline V gene has CDR1 SQVTM and CDR2 ANQGSEA. Trimming took 5 bases from V and 3 from J, leaving 14 bases between them. The CDR3 loop spans 13 amino acids. CDR3 region: CSVTHSGVYEQYF. The CDR3 DNA reads TGCAGCGTTACCCACAGTGGGGTCTACGAGCAGTACTTC.

The gene calls are TRBV5-1 and TRBJ2-3, with D possibly matching TRBD2 (5 bases). Germline-derived CDR1 and CDR2 are SGHRS and YFSETQ. This CDR3 spans 13 amino acids. The V gene lost 4 bases and the J gene lost 11 bases, with 17 bases spanning the gap. This CDR3 is CASSNGNEHGQYF. The CDR3 DNA reads TGCGCCAGCAGCAACGGGAATGAACACGGGCAGTATTTT.

This clonotype has ten or more counts. The CDR3 DNA reads TGTGCCAGCAGCGTAGAGGGACTAGGCCACGAGCAGTACTTC. Translated, it gives CASSVEGLGHEQYF. The chain combines TRBV9 with TRBJ2-7, with 8 bases identical to TRBD2. CDR1 and CDR2 from the germline V gene are SGDLS and YYNGEE. The CDR3 covers 14 residues. V shed 0 bases and J 5 bases; nucleotides not matched to a gene: 4.

The chain recombines TRBV27 with TRBJ1-2; D is perhaps TRBD1 (5 bases). This CDR3 contains 18 residues. V lost 0 bases and J 0 bases, leaving 17 bases between the germline ends. CDR1 is MNHEY and CDR2 is SMNVEV in the germline V gene (reference sequence). DNA of the CDR3: TGTGCCAGCAGTTTATCAGGCAGGGCCCTCCTCACTAACTATGGCTACACCTTC. Protein product: CASSLSGRALLTNYGYTF.

This clonotype was picked up many times. The chain couples TRBV11-3 to TRBJ2-3, with D possibly matching TRBD2 (5 bases). V was cut by 4 bases and J by 7 bases, with 6 bases left in between. Germline V gives CDR1 SGHNT, CDR2 YENEEA. The CDR3 runs 11 residues. The CDR3 region is CASSSGNTQYF. CDR3 in DNA: TGTGCCAGCAGCTCGGGGAATACGCAGTATTTT.

This clonotype was detected only a few times. The chain has TRBV11-3 and TRBJ2-1; no reliable D call. Germline values: CDR1 SGHNT, CDR2 YENEEA. V lost 4 bases to trimming and J lost 8 bases, with 15 bases between them. The CDR3 runs to 14 residues. For the CDR3, the DNA is TGTGCCAGCAGCTCCGGACGTGGGATCGATGAGCAGTTCTTC. It codes for CASSSGRGIDEQFF.

J is TRBJ2-1 and V is TRBV6-2 or TRBV6-3; 7 nucleotides line up with TRBD2. This CDR3 spans 17 amino acids. The germline V gene has CDR1 MNHEY and CDR2 SVGEGT. Germline trimming cut 6 bases from V and 3 bases from J; bases unmatched to any gene: 14. The CDR3 here is CASSPAPSGLNYNEQFF. The CDR3 coding sequence is TGTGCCAGCAGCCCAGCACCTAGCGGACTGAACTACAATGAGCAGTTCTTC.

This clonotype was found many times. The chain employs TRBV7-2 and TRBJ2-3, with a tentative D call TRBD2 (6 bases). V gave up 7 bases and J gave up 4 bases, with 18 bases separating them. This CDR3 comprises 15 residues. The germline V gene encodes CDR1 SGHTA and CDR2 FQGNSA. The CDR3 protein is CASTQRRDGADTQYF. CDR3 nucleotides: TGTGCCAGCACCCAGAGGCGGGATGGGGCAGATACGCAGTATTTT.

The sample holds a few counts of this clonotype. The gene calls are TRBV7-2 and TRBJ2-1, with no clear D. The V end was cut by 7 bases, the J end by 3 bases, with 4 bases between. CDR1 and CDR2 from the germline V gene are SGHTA and FQGNSA. The CDR3 loop spans 11 amino acids. The DNA for the CDR3 is TGTGCCAGCAAGAACTACAATGAGCAGTTCTTC. Translating gives CASKNYNEQFF.

There are a few counts of this clonotype. The V gene is TRBV10-3, the J gene TRBJ2-3; TRBD1 is a possible D gene (5 bases). CDR1 is ENHRY and CDR2 is SYGVKD in the germline V gene. V lost 2 bases, J lost 4 bases, and 7 bases lay in between. There are 13 residues in the CDR3. Here the CDR3 DNA reads TGTGCCATCAGTGAGGCAGGGCCAGATACGCAGTATTTT. Its protein product is CAISEAGPDTQYF.

This clonotype was detected a few times. V usage is TRBV29-1 and J usage is TRBJ2-1; D gene unclear. V lost 5 bases, J lost 0 bases, and 8 bases lay in between. CDR3 length: 13 residues. The V gene's germline CDR1 is SQVTM and CDR2 ANQGSEA. The CDR3 sequence: CSVNAASYNEQFF. In DNA, the CDR3 is TGCAGCGTTAACGCGGCCTCCTACAATGAGCAGTTCTTC.

This clonotype has at least ten counts. The chain joins TRBV5-1 to TRBJ2-3; D not resolved. CDR1 is SGHRS, CDR2 YFSETQ, per germline. V was shortened by 0 bases and J by 5 bases, with 1 base between the two germline ends. This CDR3 is 11 amino acids long. CDR3 amino acids: CASSLEDTQYF. As DNA, the CDR3 is TGCGCCAGCAGCTTGGAAGATACGCAGTATTTT.